This T cell receptor (beta chain) is drawn from a study of T cell responses to AZD1222 COVID-19 vaccine. Assay used: immunoSEQ multiplex PCR; TCRdb lists only in-frame clones, some missing. In the table there are about 100,000 clones, roughly nine tenths of which are singletons. Germline lookup yields CDR1 SGHTA and CDR2 FQGNSA. This CDR3 spans 16 amino acids. V gave up 1 base and J gave up 5 bases, with 18 bases separating them. This clone was observed once. The chain carries TRBV7-2 and TRBJ2-7, with D possibly TRBD1 on 5 matching bases. The sequence came from an adult in good health. The sample was peripheral blood, taken on day 0 of MenACWY control vaccination. The CDR3 DNA follows: TGTGCCAGCAGCTTAGTTGCAGGGTCCTCATCCAACGAGCAGTACTTC. Its protein product is CASSLVAGSSSNEQYF.